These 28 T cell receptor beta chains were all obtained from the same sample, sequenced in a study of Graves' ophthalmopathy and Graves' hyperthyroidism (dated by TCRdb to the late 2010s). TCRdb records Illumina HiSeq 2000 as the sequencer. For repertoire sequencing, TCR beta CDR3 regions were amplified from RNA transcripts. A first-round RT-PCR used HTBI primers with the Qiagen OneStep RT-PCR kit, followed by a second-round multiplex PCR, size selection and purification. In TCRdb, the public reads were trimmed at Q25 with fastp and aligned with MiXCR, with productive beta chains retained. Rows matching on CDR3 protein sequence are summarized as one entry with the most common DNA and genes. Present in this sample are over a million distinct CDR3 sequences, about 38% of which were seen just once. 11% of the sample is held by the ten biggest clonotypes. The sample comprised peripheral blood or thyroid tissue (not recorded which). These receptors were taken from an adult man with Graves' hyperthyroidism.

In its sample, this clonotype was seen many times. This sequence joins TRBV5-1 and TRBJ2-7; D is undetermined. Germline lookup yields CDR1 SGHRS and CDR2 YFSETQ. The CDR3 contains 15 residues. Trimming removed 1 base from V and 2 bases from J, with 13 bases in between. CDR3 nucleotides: TGCGCCAGCAGCTTGAACCTGGGGAAGACCTACGAGCAGTACTTC. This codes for CASSLNLGKTYEQYF. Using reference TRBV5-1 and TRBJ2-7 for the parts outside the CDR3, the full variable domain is KAGVTQTPRYLIKTRGQQVTLSCSPISGHRSVSWYQQTPGQGLQFLFEYFSETQRNKGNFPGRFSGRQFSNSRSEMNVSTLELGDSALYLCASSLNLGKTYEQYFGPGTRLTVT.

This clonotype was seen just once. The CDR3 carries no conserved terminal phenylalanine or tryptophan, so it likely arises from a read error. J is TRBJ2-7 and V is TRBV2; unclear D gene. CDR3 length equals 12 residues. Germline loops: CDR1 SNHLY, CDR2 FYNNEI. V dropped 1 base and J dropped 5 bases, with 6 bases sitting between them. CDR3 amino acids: CASSEEDDEQYS. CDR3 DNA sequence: TGTGCCAGCAGTGAAGAGGATGACGAGCAGTACTCC.

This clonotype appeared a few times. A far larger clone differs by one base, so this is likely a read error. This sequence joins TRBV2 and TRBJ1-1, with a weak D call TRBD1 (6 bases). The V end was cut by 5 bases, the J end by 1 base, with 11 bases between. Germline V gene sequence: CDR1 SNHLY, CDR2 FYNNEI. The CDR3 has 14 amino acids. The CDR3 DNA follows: TGTGCCAGCAGTCGAACAGGGCCGAACACTGAAGCTTTCTTT. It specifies CASSRTGPNTEAFF.

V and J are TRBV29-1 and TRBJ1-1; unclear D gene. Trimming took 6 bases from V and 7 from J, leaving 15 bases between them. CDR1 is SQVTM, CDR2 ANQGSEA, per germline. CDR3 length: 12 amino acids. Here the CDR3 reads CSVVTASSEAFF. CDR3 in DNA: TGCAGCGTAGTCACAGCCTCGAGTGAAGCTTTCTTT.

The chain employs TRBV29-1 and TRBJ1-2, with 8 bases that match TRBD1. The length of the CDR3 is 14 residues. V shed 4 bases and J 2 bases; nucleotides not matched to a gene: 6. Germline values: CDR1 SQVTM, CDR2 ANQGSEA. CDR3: CSVATRQGNYGYTF. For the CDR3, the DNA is TGCAGCGTTGCGACTAGACAGGGGAACTATGGCTACACCTTC.

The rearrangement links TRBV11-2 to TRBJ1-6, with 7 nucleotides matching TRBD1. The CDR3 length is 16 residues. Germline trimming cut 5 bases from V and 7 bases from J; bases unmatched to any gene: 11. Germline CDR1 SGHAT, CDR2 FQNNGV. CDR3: CASSTGEGQMNSPLHF. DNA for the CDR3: TGTGCCAGCAGCACCGGGGAGGGACAGATGAATTCACCCCTCCACTTT.

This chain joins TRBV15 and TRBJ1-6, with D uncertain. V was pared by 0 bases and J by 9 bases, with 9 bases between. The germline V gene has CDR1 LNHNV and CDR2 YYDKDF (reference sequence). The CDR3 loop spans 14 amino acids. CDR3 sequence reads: CATSRDRAGSPLHF. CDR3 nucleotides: TGTGCCACCAGCAGAGATCGGGCAGGTTCACCCCTCCACTTT.

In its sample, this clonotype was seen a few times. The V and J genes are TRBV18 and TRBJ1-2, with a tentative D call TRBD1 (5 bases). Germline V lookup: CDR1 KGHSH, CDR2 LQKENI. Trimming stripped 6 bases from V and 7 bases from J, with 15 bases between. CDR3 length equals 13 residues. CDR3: CASSPRDGLGYTF. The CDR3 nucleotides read TGTGCCAGCTCTCCTCGGGACGGTCTTGGCTACACCTTC.

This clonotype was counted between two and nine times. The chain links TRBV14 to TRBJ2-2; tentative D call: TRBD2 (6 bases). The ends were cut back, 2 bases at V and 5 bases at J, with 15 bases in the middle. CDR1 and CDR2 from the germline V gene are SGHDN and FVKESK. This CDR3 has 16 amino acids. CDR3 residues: CASSQTGEAPTGELFF. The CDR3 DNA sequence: TGTGCCAGCAGCCAAACGGGAGAAGCCCCGACCGGGGAGCTGTTTTTT.

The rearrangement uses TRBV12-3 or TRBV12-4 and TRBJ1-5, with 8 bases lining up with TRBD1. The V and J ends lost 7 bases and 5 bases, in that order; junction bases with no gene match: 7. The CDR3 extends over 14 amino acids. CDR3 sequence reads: CASTIGQGHQPQHF. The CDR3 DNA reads TGTGCCAGCACCATAGGACAGGGCCATCAGCCCCAGCATTTT.

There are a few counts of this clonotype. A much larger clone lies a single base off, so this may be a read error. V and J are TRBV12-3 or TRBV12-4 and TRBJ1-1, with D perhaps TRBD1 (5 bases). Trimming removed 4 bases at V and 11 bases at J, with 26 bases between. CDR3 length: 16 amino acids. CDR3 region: CASSSTLPGRRRTAFF. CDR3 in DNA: TGTGCCAGCAGTTCAACTTTACCGGGACGACGGAGGACTGCTTTCTTT.

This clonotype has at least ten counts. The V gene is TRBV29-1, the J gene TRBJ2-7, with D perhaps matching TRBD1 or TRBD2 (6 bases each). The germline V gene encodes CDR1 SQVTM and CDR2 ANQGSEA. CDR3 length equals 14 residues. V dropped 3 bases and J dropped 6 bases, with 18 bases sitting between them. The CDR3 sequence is CSVDIGGSIIEQYF. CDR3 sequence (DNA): TGCAGCGTTGATATAGGGGGGAGCATAATCGAGCAGTACTTC.

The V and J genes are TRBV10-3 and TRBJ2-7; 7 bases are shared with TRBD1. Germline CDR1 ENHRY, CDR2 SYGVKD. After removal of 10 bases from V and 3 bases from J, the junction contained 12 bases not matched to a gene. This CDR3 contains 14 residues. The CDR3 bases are TGTGCCACCCGCCCTCGGACAGGAATCTACGAGCAGTACTTC. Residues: CATRPRTGIYEQYF.

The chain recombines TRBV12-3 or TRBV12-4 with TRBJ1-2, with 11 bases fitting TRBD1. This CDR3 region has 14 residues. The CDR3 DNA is TGTGCTACGGAGGACAGGGGGCGTGGAGGTGGCTACACCTTC. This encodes CATEDRGRGGGYTF.

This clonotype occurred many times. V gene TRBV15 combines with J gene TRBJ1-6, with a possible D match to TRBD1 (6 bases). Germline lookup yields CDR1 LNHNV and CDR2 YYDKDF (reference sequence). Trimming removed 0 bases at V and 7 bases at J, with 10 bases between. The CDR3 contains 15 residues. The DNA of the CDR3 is TGTGCCACCAGCAGAGATAGGGGGGAAAATTCACCCCTCCACTTT. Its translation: CATSRDRGENSPLHF.

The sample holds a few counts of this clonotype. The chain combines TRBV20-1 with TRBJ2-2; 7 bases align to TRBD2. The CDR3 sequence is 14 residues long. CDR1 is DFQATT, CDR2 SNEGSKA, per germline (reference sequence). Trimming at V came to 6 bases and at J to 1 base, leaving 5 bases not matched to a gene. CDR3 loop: CSASPGGNTGELFF. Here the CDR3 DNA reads TGCAGTGCGTCTCCGGGGGGGAACACCGGGGAGCTGTTTTTT.

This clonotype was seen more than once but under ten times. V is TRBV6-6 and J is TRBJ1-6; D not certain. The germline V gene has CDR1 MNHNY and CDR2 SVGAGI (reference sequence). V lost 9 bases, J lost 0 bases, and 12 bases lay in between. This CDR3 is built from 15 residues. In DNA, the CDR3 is TGTGCCAGTAAGCCCCAGAGCTCCTATAATTCACCCCTCCACTTT. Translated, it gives CASKPQSSYNSPLHF.

CDR3 in amino acids: CASSSSGRRAFF. CDR3 DNA: TGTGCCAGCAGTTCCAGTGGAAGGAGAGCTTTCTTT. The gene calls are TRBV28 and TRBJ1-1, with D hard to call. Deletions cut 4 bases from V and 10 bases from J, with 13 bases between. Germline V gives CDR1 MDHEN, CDR2 SYDVKM. CDR3 length equals 12 residues.

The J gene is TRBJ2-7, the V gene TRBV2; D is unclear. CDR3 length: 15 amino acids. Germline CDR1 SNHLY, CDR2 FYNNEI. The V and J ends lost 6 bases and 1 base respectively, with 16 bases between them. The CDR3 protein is CASRATRNLSYEQYF. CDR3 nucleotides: TGTGCCAGCAGAGCAACCAGAAACCTTTCCTACGAGCAGTACTTC. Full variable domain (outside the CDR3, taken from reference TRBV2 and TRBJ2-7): EPEVTQTPSHQVTQMGQEVILRCVPISNHLYFYWYRQILGQKVEFLVSFYNNEISEKSEIFDDQFSVERPDGSNFTLKIRSTKLEDSAMYFCASRATRNLSYEQYFGPGTRLTVT.

CDR3 protein: CASEEQGAWETQYF. DNA of the CDR3: TGTGCCAGTGAAGAACAGGGGGCCTGGGAGACCCAGTACTTC. V gene TRBV10-3 combines with J gene TRBJ2-5; the match to TRBD1 covers 9 bases. J lost 5 bases, V lost 10 bases, and 11 bases had no gene match. The germline gives CDR1 ENHRY, CDR2 SYGVKD. There are 14 residues in the CDR3.

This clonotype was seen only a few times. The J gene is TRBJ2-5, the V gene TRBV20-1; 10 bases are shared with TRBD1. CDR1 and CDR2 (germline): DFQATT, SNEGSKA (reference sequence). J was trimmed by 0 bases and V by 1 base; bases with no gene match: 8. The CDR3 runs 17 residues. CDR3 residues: CSARARQGQGHQETQYF. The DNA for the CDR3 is TGCAGTGCTAGAGCCCGACAGGGACAGGGGCACCAAGAGACCCAGTACTTC.

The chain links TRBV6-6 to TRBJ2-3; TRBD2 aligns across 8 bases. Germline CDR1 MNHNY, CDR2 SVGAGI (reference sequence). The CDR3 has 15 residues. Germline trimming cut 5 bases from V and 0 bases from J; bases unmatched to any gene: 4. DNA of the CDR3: TGTGCCAGCAGTAAAGCGGGGGCGAGCACAGATACGCAGTATTTT. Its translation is CASSKAGASTDTQYF.

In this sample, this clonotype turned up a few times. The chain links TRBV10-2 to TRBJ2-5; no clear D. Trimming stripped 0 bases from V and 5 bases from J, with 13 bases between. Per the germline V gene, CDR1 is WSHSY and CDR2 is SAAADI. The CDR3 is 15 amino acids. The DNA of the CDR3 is TGCGCCAGCAGTGAGTCCGGGCCCTCGGTGGAGACCCAGTACTTC. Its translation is CASSESGPSVETQYF.

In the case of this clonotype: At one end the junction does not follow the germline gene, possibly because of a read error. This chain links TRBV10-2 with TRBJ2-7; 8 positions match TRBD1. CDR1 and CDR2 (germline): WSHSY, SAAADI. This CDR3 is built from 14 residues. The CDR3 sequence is CASSTHRGTYEQYF. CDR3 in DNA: TGTGCCAGCAGTACTCACAGGGGGACCTACGAGCAGTACTTC.

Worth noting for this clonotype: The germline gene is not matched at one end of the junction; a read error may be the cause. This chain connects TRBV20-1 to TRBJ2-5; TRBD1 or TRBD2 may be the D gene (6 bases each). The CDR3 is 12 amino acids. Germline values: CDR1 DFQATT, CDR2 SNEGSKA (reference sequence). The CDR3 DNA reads TGCAGTGCTAGAAGCGGGCGGCCAGGACAGCTCTTC. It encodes CSARSGRPGQLF.

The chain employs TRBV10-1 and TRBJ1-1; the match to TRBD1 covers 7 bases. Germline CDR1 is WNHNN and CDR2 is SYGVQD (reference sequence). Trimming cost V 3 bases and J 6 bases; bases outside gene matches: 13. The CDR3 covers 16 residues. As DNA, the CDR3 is TGCGCCAGCAGTGATGGATACAGGGGCCGCTTAGCTGAAGCTTTCTTT. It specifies CASSDGYRGRLAEAFF.

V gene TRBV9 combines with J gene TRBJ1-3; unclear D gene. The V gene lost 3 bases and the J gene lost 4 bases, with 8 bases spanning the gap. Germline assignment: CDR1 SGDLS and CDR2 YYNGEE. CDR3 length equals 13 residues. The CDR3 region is CASSEENGNTIYF. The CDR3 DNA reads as TGTGCCAGCAGCGAGGAGAACGGAAACACCATATATTTT.

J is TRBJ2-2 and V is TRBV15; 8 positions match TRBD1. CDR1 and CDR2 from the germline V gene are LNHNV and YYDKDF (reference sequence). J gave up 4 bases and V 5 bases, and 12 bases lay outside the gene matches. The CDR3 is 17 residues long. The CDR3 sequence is CATSELDRDSSTGELFF. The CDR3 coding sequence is TGTGCCACCAGCGAGTTGGACAGGGATTCGTCCACCGGGGAGCTGTTTTTT.